This section outlines one TCR beta chain sequence together with its context. The sample originates from a study of cytomegalovirus exposure and HLA in healthy donors. TCRdb keeps only in-frame clones here, not all; method: immunoSEQ multiplex PCR. The data contain 90,000 or so clones, 85% of them singletons. CDR3 size: 14 residues. In germline, CDR1 is MDHEN, CDR2 SYDVKM. The V gene lost 6 bases and the J gene lost 5 bases, with 17 bases spanning the gap. The rearrangement uses TRBV28 and TRBJ2-7; possibly TRBD2 for D (5 bases). Input material: PBMCs. The TCR sequence derives from a man younger than 30 in good health and CMV-seropositive. The CDR3 DNA reads TGTGCCAGCAGCCCAGCGGAAAAGAGAGACGAGCAGTACGTC. This sequence encodes CASSPAEKRDEQYV.